This is a list of T cell receptor beta chains from one sample in a study of T cell repertoires in cytomegalovirus infection. TCRdb called the reads again in MiXCR, with one record for every CDR3 protein. The sample has roughly 500,000 distinct CDR3 sequences, roughly 10% seen once. Sample: PBMCs. Receptor source: a human donor in good health (CMV status not recorded). Some clones in this sample may be carry-over from other donors' samples. Both conserved end residues are part of each CDR3.

>TRBV11-2
CASSLDVPDTEAFF
>TRBV29-1
CSVEGGRTEAFF
>TRBV5-6
CASSSGQVFVTEAFF
>TRBV29-1
CSVEDPEDTEQFF
>TRBV25-1
CASSEIGGINTEAFF
>TRBV19
CATQDASNEKLFF
>TRBV4-2
CASSQTVEYGYTF
>TRBV3-1
CASSQVGNSVYF
>TRBV9
CASSVGTEPRTEAFF
>TRBV11-2
CASSLGGHSNEKLFF
>TRBV20-1
CSARVVTSPNEKLFF
>TRBV6-1
CASLLQKSEKLFF
>TRBV2
CAGRQGAGQPQHF
>TRBV5-1
CASSLEVDRTDSPLHF
>TRBV5-6
CASSSSGHLLSTDTQYF
>TRBV14
CASSSHRQAFF
>TRBV5-1
CASSATEPGREEQYF
>TRBV11-2
CASSFIMEYNEQFF
>TRBV7-2
CASSLIMNTEAFF
>TRBV6-1
CASSEAQGGMDTEAFF
>TRBV5-4
CASGPSGTYEQYF
>TRBV20-1
CSAREGGSVLTF
>TRBV10-3
CAISGLAAQETQYF
>TRBV19
CATRGGGPQYYNEQFF
>TRBV4-1
CASSQATRDYNEQFF
>TRBV7-2
CASSFQAGGETQYF
>TRBV6-1
CASRISTSTDTQYF
>TRBV11-2
CASSFGDGNQPQHF
>TRBV2
CATRDTDTQYF
>TRBV28
CASQTSGTYEQYF
>TRBV10-1
CASSPLTSGSRETQYF
>TRBV7-9
CASSSLGQARLSYEQYF
>TRBV29-1
CSVTVGRNYEQYF
>TRBV7-8
CASRQGSDTQYF
>TRBV18
CASSPPSVSTDTQYF
>TRBV19
CASSPSNPENYEQYF
>TRBV5-4
CASSQGRAQPLHF
>TRBV7-9
CASSLEGPRKSPLHF
>TRBV7-9
CASSARDRTYEQYF
>TRBV19
CASTLTSSYNEQFF
>TRBV20-1
CSASGQGIWQPQHF
>TRBV19
CASSISGNSYEQYF
>TRBV5-1
CASSSGQGASYGYTF
>TRBV18
CASTQDRGINSPLHF
>TRBV19
CASSPLGRTGEDNYGYTF